The 27 T cell receptor beta chains in this list originate from one sample, sequenced in a study of PD-1 blockade in classical Hodgkin lymphoma. Generated by immunoSEQ multiplex PCR, the TCRdb table keeps only in-frame clones and is missing some. Of more than 12,000 clones listed, 89% are singletons. Time point in this sample: cycle 4 day 1 (C4D1), after five to seven weeks of nivolumab. Relapse was seen in all patients after autologous stem cell transplantation, and brentuximab vedotin exposure was variable. From thawed PBMCs, magnetic negative selection was used to isolate the CD8+ T cells. The starting material was CD8+ T cells from blood, obtained before the fourth cycle of nivolumab. These receptors all come from a human donor with classical Hodgkin lymphoma.

As DNA, the CDR3 is TGTGCCAGCAGCACGTGGACGACGGACTACGAGCAGTACTTC. Translation gives CASSTWTTDYEQYF. The chain uses TRBV2 and TRBJ2-7, with D unresolved. The CDR3 is 14 residues long. The germline gives CDR1 SNHLY, CDR2 FYNNEI. With 6 bases removed from V and 3 bases from J, the gap between germline ends came to 15 bases.

The chain carries TRBV5-1 and TRBJ2-1; 9 bases match TRBD1. The CDR3 spans 13 residues. J lost 10 bases, V lost 7 bases, and 9 bases had no gene match. Germline lookup yields CDR1 SGHRS and CDR2 YFSETQ. In DNA, the CDR3 is TGCGCCAGCGCACCGGGACAGGGAAGGGAGCAGTTCTTC. Residues: CASAPGQGREQFF.

This clone has just one count. The V gene is TRBV19, the J gene TRBJ2-1; D might be TRBD1 or TRBD2, each matching 5 bases. V was cut by 6 bases and J by 0 bases, with 12 bases left in between. The CDR3 totals 15 residues. Germline loops: CDR1 LNHDA, CDR2 SQIVND (reference sequence). The CDR3: CASRRDEPSYNEQFF. The DNA of the CDR3 is TGTGCCAGTAGACGGGACGAGCCCTCCTACAATGAGCAGTTCTTC.

The genes are TRBV30 and TRBJ1-1; D not resolved. This CDR3 comprises 13 residues. CDR1 and CDR2 (germline): GTSNPN, SVGIG (reference sequence). The ends were cut back, 0 bases at V and 1 base at J, with 6 bases in the middle. Written as DNA, the CDR3 is TGTGCCTGGAGTGTGATGGCGAACACTGAAGCTTTCTTT. Its translation: CAWSVMANTEAFF.

This clone was counted once. The chain recombines TRBV5-3 with TRBJ2-4, with 8 bases aligning to TRBD1. TRBV5-3 falls under the ORF class, with uncertain function. Germline trimming cut 8 bases from V and 5 bases from J; bases unmatched to any gene: 6. This CDR3 has 13 residues. The CDR3 is CASSPGQENIQYF. CDR3 coding DNA: TGTGCCAGCAGCCCGGGACAGGAAAACATTCAGTACTTC.

The J gene is TRBJ2-1, the V gene TRBV15, with 10 bases identical to TRBD2. V trimming: 2 bases; J trimming: 4 bases; junction bases outside the gene matches: 2. This CDR3 spans 15 amino acids. CDR1 and CDR2 (germline): LNHNV, YYDKDF (reference sequence). CDR3 protein: CATSRQREGYNEQFF. The CDR3 DNA reads as TGTGCCACCAGCAGACAGCGGGAGGGATACAATGAGCAGTTCTTC.

The chain combines TRBV30 with TRBJ2-1, with D possibly TRBD1 on 5 matching bases. CDR3 size: 13 residues. The germline CDR1 and CDR2 sequences are GTSNPN and SVGIG (reference sequence). V was cut by 4 bases and J by 7 bases, with 14 bases left in between. CDR3 sequence (DNA): TGTGCCTGGACCAGGGTGATGGTGAATGAGCAGTTCTTC. It yields the protein CAWTRVMVNEQFF.

V is TRBV28 and J is TRBJ2-1; 7 nucleotides match TRBD2. Germline V gene sequence: CDR1 MDHEN, CDR2 SYDVKM. This CDR3 region has 16 residues. The junction had 7 bases not matched to a gene; V was cut back by 5 bases and J by 0 bases. The CDR3 is CASSQPSGFSYNEQFF. DNA for the CDR3: TGTGCCAGCAGTCAACCTAGCGGTTTCTCCTACAATGAGCAGTTCTTC.

The V gene is TRBV28, the J gene TRBJ2-7; TRBD1 matches at 7 bases. Germline CDR1 is MDHEN and CDR2 is SYDVKM. The CDR3 covers 15 residues. V was pared by 6 bases and J by 2 bases, with 10 bases of the junction left unmatched. The CDR3 reads CASRGNRGTPYEQYF. The CDR3 nucleotides read TGTGCCAGCAGGGGCAACAGGGGAACACCCTACGAGCAGTACTTC.

The genes are TRBV6-5 and TRBJ1-5; the D gene is possibly TRBD1 (6 bases). The V gene lost 0 bases and the J gene lost 9 bases, with 18 bases spanning the gap. Per germline, CDR1 MNHEY and CDR2 SVGAGI. The CDR3 consists of 16 residues. The CDR3 region is CASSYSWVRGGGPQHF. CDR3 sequence (DNA): TGTGCCAGCAGTTACTCTTGGGTCCGAGGGGGAGGGCCCCAGCATTTT.

V is TRBV7-9 and J is TRBJ2-1; perhaps TRBD1 as D (5 bases). The CDR3 runs 12 residues. Germline CDR1 reads SEHNR; CDR2 reads FQNEAQ (reference sequence). The V and J ends lost 1 base and 7 bases respectively, with 5 bases between them. Here the CDR3 reads CASSLEGNEQFF. The CDR3 DNA follows: TGTGCCAGCAGCTTAGAGGGGAATGAGCAGTTCTTC.

The chain joins TRBV5-4 to TRBJ2-7, with 7 bases matching TRBD1. Germline loops: CDR1 SGHNT, CDR2 YYREEE (reference sequence). After removal of 1 base from V and 2 bases from J, the junction contained 3 bases not matched to a gene. There are 14 residues in the CDR3. CDR3 amino acids: CASSLPGTAYEQYF. DNA of the CDR3: TGTGCCAGCAGCTTGCCCGGGACAGCCTACGAGCAGTACTTC.

This clone was seen only once. The chain couples TRBV7-6 to TRBJ2-5; 10 bases fit TRBD1. The CDR3 loop spans 17 amino acids. The V segment lost 5 bases and the J segment 4 bases; nucleotides outside the gene matches: 13. Germline V CDR1 and CDR2: SGHVS, FNYEAQ. The chain's CDR3 is CASSRTLLDRGAETQYF. For the CDR3, the DNA is TGTGCCAGCAGCCGAACCCTATTGGACAGGGGGGCAGAGACCCAGTACTTC.

The chain is built from TRBV10-2 and TRBJ2-5; 8 nucleotides match TRBD2. V was clipped by 9 bases and J by 3 bases; unmatched bases: 15. The germline V gene has CDR1 WSHSY and CDR2 SAAADI. The CDR3 totals 16 residues. CDR3 protein: CARLRSGRVPKETQYF. The CDR3 coding sequence is TGCGCCAGACTGAGGTCCGGGAGGGTTCCTAAAGAGACCCAGTACTTC.

The chain joins TRBV11-2 to TRBJ1-4; D is possibly TRBD1 (6 bases). This CDR3 is built from 16 residues. Trimming took 4 bases from V and 0 from J, leaving 12 bases between them. Germline loops: CDR1 SGHAT, CDR2 FQNNGV. CDR3 in DNA: TGTGCCAGCAGCTCTAGGGGGGGTACAACTAATGAAAAACTGTTTTTT. Protein sequence: CASSSRGGTTNEKLFF.

The rearrangement uses TRBV27 and TRBJ2-1, with 7 bases aligning to TRBD2. There are 11 residues in the CDR3. The germline CDR1 and CDR2 sequences are MNHEY and SMNVEV (reference sequence). V shed 8 bases, J shed 9 bases, and the junction held 4 bases outside the gene matches. The CDR3 DNA reads TGTGCCAGCGGTGGGGGGGGTGAGCAGTTCTTC. The encoded protein is CASGGGGEQFF.

The V call is TRBV11-1, the J call TRBJ2-7; 8 positions match TRBD1. Looked up from germline, CDR1 is SGHAT and CDR2 is FQDESV (reference sequence). V shed 0 bases and J 2 bases; nucleotides not matched to a gene: 6. The CDR3 length is 16 residues. The CDR3 loop is CASSLAGQGLTYEQYF. The CDR3, as DNA: TGTGCCAGCAGCTTAGCTGGACAGGGTTTGACCTACGAGCAGTACTTC.

The CDR3 loop is CASSLVSGSSYNEQFF. CDR3 nucleotide sequence: TGTGCCAGCAGCTTAGTCAGCGGGAGCTCCTACAATGAGCAGTTCTTC. This sequence joins TRBV7-9 and TRBJ2-1, with 8 positions matching TRBD2. The V and J ends lost 1 base and 0 bases, in that order; junction bases with no gene match: 2. Germline V CDR1 and CDR2: SEHNR, FQNEAQ (reference sequence). The CDR3 sequence is 16 residues long.

V gene TRBV28 combines with J gene TRBJ2-5; no clear D. This CDR3 comprises 13 residues. Per germline, CDR1 MDHEN and CDR2 SYDVKM. V was pared by 7 bases and J by 0 bases, with 9 bases between. CDR3 in amino acids: CASTEGHQETQYF. The CDR3 nucleotides read TGTGCCAGCACGGAAGGGCACCAAGAGACCCAGTACTTC. The full variable domain, completed using reference TRBV28 and TRBJ2-5, is DVKVTQSSRYLVKRTGEKVFLECVQDMDHENMFWYRQDPGLGLRLIYFSYDVKMKEKGDIPEGYSVSREKKERFSLILESASTNQTSMYLCASTEGHQETQYFGPGTRLLVL.

The chain links TRBV7-9 to TRBJ1-2; TRBD1 might be the D (5 bases). Germline CDR1 reads SEHNR; CDR2 reads FQNEAQ (reference sequence). The V end lost 5 bases, the J end lost 5 bases, and 21 bases lay between the germline ends. There are 16 residues in the CDR3. The CDR3 DNA reads as TGTGCCAGCAGCGAGTCCCAAACAGGTGGTCTGTATGGCTACACCTTC. It yields the protein CASSESQTGGLYGYTF.

The table lists this clone with a few counts. The chain has TRBV7-9 and TRBJ1-2, with no clear D. The germline CDR1 and CDR2 sequences are SEHNR and FQNEAQ (reference sequence). The CDR3 totals 16 residues. V was trimmed by 1 base and J by 2 bases, leaving 14 bases between them. CDR3 sequence (DNA): TGTGCCAGCAGCTTAGTTGGCCGGGCCCTGAACTATGGCTACACCTTC. Protein: CASSLVGRALNYGYTF.

V gene TRBV27 combines with J gene TRBJ2-1, with TRBD2 matching 13 bases. CDR1 is MNHEY and CDR2 is SMNVEV in the germline V gene (reference sequence). V lost 5 bases, J lost 5 bases, and 3 bases stayed unmatched. This CDR3 comprises 15 residues. CDR3 coding DNA: TGTGCCAGCAGTCCCGGGACTAGCGGGGACAATGAGCAGTTCTTC. It is translated as CASSPGTSGDNEQFF.

The chain carries TRBV2 and TRBJ1-5, with a possible D match to TRBD1 (5 bases). The CDR3 has 15 residues. Trimming removed 5 bases from V and 5 bases from J, with 16 bases in between. Germline CDR1 SNHLY, CDR2 FYNNEI. The CDR3: CASSLTGAGDQPQHF. CDR3 sequence (DNA): TGTGCCAGCAGTCTCACAGGTGCTGGCGATCAGCCCCAGCATTTT.

This clone was counted a single time. The chain has TRBV15 and TRBJ1-4; a possible D gene is TRBD1 (5 bases). In germline, CDR1 is LNHNV, CDR2 YYDKDF (reference sequence). The CDR3 is 14 residues long. V lost 0 bases and J 4 bases, leaving 6 bases between the germline ends. The CDR3 nucleotides are TGTGCCACCAGCAGAGAAGGGGATAATGAAAAACTGTTTTTT. It codes for CATSREGDNEKLFF.

The chain carries TRBV7-9 and TRBJ2-4; 7 bases fit TRBD1. Trimming took 4 bases from V and 3 from J; bases not matched to a gene: 9. CDR1 and CDR2 (germline): SEHNR, FQNEAQ (reference sequence). The CDR3 is 16 amino acids. The DNA for the CDR3 is TGTGCCAGCAGCTACAAAACAGGGGCCCACAAAAACATTCAGTACTTC. Protein sequence: CASSYKTGAHKNIQYF.

The chain recombines TRBV19 with TRBJ1-1, with no clear D. In germline, CDR1 is LNHDA, CDR2 SQIVND (reference sequence). V lost 3 bases to trimming and J lost 7 bases, with 9 bases between them. This CDR3 comprises 12 residues. CDR3 sequence: CASSMQGFEAFF. The CDR3 DNA sequence: TGTGCCAGTAGTATGCAAGGGTTTGAAGCTTTCTTT.

The chain links TRBV5-1 to TRBJ2-5, with TRBD2 matching over 11 bases. After removal of 3 bases from V and 4 bases from J, the junction contained 11 bases not matched to a gene. Germline V gives CDR1 SGHRS, CDR2 YFSETQ. This CDR3 spans 17 amino acids. The CDR3 DNA sequence: TGCGCCAGCAGCTCTTTAGCGGGGGGGCTCGAGGGAGAGACCCAGTACTTC. Translated: CASSSLAGGLEGETQYF.